Each of the 5 T cell receptor beta chains below was sequenced from the same sample in a study of cytomegalovirus exposure and HLA in healthy donors. The PCR made use of 60 Vbeta and 13 Jbeta primers. Using immunoSEQ multiplex PCR, the repertoire was profiled, and TCRdb retains in-frame clones only, with some absent. The table lists 150,000 to 200,000 clones, roughly 80% of them singletons, with about 0.63% in the top ten. The sequenced material came from PBMCs. All receptors derive from a boy aged 5-17 years in good health and CMV-seronegative.

The CDR3 DNA reads TGTGCCATCAGTGTAGGGGACAACCCAGGGTCATATGGCTACACCTTC. Its translation: CAISVGDNPGSYGYTF. The chain recombines TRBV10-3 with TRBJ1-2, with a weak D call TRBD1 (6 bases). Germline loops: CDR1 ENHRY, CDR2 SYGVKD. The V end was cut by 4 bases, the J end by 5 bases, with 20 bases between. The CDR3 is 16 residues long.

The J gene is TRBJ2-3, the V gene TRBV6-4; a weak D match, TRBD2 (6 bases). Germline CDR1 reads MRHNA; CDR2 reads SNTAGT. Trimming removed 1 base from V and 1 base from J, with 9 bases in between. The CDR3 has 15 amino acids. This CDR3 reads CASSDLAGRTDTQYF. In DNA, the CDR3 is TGTGCCAGCAGTGACTTGGCGGGGCGCACAGATACGCAGTATTTT.

This sequence joins TRBV7-9 and TRBJ1-3, with D possibly being TRBD1 (6 bases). Germline lookup yields CDR1 SEHNR and CDR2 FQNEAQ (reference sequence). V was trimmed by 5 bases and J by 0 bases, leaving 11 bases between them. CDR3 length: 15 residues. The CDR3 DNA reads TGTGCCAGCAGCCTACAAGGGGGCTCTGGAAACACCATATATTTT. It specifies CASSLQGGSGNTIYF.

J is TRBJ2-2 and V is TRBV4-2, with TRBD2 matching over 7 bases. The germline V gene encodes CDR1 LGHNA and CDR2 YNFKEQ. V dropped 2 bases and J dropped 5; count of bases not matched to a gene: 14. This CDR3 comprises 18 residues. The CDR3 DNA reads as TGTGCCAGCAGCCAAAGGGGTCTAGCGGACTCCCTAACCGGGGAGCTGTTTTTT. As protein: CASSQRGLADSLTGELFF.

There are a few counts of this clone. This sequence joins TRBV19 and TRBJ1-2; a possible D gene is TRBD1 (6 bases). Germline CDR1 LNHDA, CDR2 SQIVND (reference sequence). Trimming left V 10 bases short and J 3 bases short, with 15 bases between. This CDR3 spans 13 amino acids. The CDR3 DNA reads TGTGCCACTGGGCGAGGGGGTGACTATGGCTACACCTTC. Its translation: CATGRGGDYGYTF.